This T cell receptor (beta chain) came from a study of identical twins. The V segment lost 2 bases and the J segment 0 bases; nucleotides outside the gene matches: 10. This CDR3 spans 18 amino acids. This clonotype was seen only a few times. A universal primer site was added by template switching, and unique molecular identifiers were carried by the cDNA. TCRdb analysed the 5' RACE reads with MiXCR anew, one entry per CDR3 protein. The repertoire holds about 530,000 distinct CDR3 sequences, with around 15% as singletons. These data are also associated with another study on yellow fever vaccine responses in identical twins.

The TCR originated in a woman under 30 in good health. V gene TRBV12-3 or TRBV12-4 combines with J gene TRBJ2-3, with TRBD2 identical over 8 bases. What was sequenced was CD4+ T cells sorted from blood. CDR3 sequence: CASSLPTGLAGSTDTQYF. CDR3 coding DNA: TGTGCCAGCAGTTTACCAACCGGGCTAGCGGGCAGCACAGATACGCAGTATTTT.